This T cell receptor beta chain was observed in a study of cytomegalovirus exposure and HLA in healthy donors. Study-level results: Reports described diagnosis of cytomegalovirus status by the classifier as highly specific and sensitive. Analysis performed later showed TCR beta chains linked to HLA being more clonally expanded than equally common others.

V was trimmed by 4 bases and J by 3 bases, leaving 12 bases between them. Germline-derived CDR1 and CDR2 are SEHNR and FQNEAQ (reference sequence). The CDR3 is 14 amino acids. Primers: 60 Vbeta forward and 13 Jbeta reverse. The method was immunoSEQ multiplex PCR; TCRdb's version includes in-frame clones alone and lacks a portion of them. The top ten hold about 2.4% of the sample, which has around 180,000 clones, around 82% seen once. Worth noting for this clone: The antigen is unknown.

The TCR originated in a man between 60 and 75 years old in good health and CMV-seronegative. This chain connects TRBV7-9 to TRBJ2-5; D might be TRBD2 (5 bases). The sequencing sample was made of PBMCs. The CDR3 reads CASSYGVAKETQYF. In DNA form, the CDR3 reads TGTGCCAGCAGCTACGGGGTAGCGAAAGAGACCCAGTACTTC.